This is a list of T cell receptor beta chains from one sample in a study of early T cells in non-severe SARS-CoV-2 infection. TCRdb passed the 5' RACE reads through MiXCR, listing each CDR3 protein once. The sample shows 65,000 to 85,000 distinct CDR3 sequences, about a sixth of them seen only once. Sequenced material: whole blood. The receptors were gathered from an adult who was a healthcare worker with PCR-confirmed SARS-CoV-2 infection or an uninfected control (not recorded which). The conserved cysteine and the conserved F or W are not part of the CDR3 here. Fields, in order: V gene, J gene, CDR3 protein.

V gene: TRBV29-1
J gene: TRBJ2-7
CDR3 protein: SVRTERYEQY

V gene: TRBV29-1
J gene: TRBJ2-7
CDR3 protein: SVAGQGSYEQY

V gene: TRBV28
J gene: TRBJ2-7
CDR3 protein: ASSLSTQAYEQY

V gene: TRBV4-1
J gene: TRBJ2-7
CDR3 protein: ASSQVARGAYEQY

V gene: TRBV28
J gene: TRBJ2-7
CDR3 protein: ASSLQGEQY

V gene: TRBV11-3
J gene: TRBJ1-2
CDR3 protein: ASSLNDYGYT

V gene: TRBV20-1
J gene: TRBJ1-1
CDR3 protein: SASESNTEAF

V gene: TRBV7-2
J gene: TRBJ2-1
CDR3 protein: ASSSTGAARNEQF

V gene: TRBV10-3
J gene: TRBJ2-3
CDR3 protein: AISDRADTQY

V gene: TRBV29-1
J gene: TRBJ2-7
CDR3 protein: SGDRGNEQY

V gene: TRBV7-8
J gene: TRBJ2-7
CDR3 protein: ASRRSQGWDEQY

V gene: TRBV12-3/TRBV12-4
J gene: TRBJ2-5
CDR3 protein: ASSLRRAETQY

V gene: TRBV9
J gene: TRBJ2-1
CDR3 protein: ASTDGTGYNEQF

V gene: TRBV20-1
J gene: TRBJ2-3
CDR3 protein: SAREWRGSTDTQY

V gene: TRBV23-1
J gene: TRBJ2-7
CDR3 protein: ASSPQGGTSQVEQY

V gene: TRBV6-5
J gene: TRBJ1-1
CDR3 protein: ASSYATGRHTEAF

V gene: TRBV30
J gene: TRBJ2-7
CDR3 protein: AWTRDHEQY

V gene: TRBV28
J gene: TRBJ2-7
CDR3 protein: ASRESSYEQY

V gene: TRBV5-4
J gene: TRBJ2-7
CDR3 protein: ASSLVSGGEQY

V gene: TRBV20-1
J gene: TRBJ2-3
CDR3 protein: SASQGGTDTQY

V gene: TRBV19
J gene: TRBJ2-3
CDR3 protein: ASSWSSGSPTDTQY

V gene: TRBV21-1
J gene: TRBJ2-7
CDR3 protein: ASNKAQFYEQY

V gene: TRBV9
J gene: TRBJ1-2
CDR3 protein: ASSPWTGAPYGYT

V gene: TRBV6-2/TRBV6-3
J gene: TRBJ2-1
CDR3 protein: ASSSPPRGVLRQF

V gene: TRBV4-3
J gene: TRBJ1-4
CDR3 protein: ASSFTGLGNEKLF

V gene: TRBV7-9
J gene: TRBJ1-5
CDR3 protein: ASSPGTEQPQH

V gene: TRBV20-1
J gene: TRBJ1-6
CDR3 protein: SARVRDNSPLH

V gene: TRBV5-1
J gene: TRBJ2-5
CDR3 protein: ASSLPGTGETQY

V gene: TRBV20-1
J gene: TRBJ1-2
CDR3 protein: SAQGSGGPYGYT

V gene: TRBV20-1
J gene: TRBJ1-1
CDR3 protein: SAIFGVTNTEAF

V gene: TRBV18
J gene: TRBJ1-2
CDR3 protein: ASSSSKGGIYGYT

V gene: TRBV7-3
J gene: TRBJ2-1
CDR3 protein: ASGERVLGQGASSSYNEQF

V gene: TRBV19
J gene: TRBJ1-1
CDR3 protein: ASSVHRAEAF

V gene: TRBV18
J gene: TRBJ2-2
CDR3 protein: ASSPSLTNTGELF

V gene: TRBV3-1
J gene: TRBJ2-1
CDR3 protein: ASSRTGLAFSYNEQF

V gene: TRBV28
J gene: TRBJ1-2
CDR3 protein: ASSRRQGAPWYGYT

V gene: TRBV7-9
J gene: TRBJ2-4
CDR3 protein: ASSLQGADIQY

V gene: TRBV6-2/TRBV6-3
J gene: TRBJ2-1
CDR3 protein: ASSYLGLAGVLYNEQF

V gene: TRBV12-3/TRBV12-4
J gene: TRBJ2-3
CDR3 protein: ASSSPPGLARPDTQY

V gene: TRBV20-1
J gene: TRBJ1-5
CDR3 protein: SAGQGQGNQPQH

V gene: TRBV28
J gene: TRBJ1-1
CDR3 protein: ASSFRGAQNTEAF

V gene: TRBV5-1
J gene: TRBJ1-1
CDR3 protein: ASSFVDGRNTEAF

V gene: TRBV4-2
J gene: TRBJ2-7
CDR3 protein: ASSQDFSGSSYEQY

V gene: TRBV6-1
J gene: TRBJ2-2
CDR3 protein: ATILAMHTGELF

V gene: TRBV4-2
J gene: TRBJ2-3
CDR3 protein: ASSQADRVNADTQY

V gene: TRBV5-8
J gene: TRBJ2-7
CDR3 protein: ASSFLRAVAEQY

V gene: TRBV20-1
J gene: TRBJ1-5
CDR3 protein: SARDLRGQQPQH

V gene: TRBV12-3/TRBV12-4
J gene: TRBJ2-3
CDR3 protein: ASSGGMGVTDTQY

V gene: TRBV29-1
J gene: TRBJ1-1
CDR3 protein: SAKGQGQGTF

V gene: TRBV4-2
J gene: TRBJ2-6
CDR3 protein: ASSQDRQGAAGANVLT

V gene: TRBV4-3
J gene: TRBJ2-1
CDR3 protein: ASSHSTSSYNEQF

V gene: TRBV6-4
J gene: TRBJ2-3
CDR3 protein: ASSGTGGTDTQY

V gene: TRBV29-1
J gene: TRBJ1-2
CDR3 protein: SAGTLGNYGYT

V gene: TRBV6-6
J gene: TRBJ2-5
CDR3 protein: ALGGVETQY

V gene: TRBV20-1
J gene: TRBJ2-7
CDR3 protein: SAPGLAGGPLYEQY

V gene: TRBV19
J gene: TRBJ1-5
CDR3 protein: ASSFGTLSNQPQH